A selection of T cell receptor beta chains follows, all from one sample in a study of chemoradiotherapy in HPV16-positive cancers. Using immunoSEQ multiplex PCR, the repertoire was profiled, and TCRdb retains in-frame clones only, with some absent. The sample carries about 15,000 clones, roughly 86% recorded once. The material was blood, obtained from a patient who underwent chemoradiotherapy. Every receptor here comes from a human donor with HPV-associated anogenital cancer. Each CDR3 is given with its conserved first and last residue. D genes are given only for firm matches. The size field is filled for only some rows; it gives once, few, many or a size class.

.	TRBV4-1	.	TRBJ2-1	TGCGCCAGCAGCAGGACTCCAGGGGACAATGAGCAGTTCTTC	CASSRTPGDNEQFF
.	TRBV7-2	.	TRBJ1-1	TGTGCCAGCAGCTCCAGACAGGACGGCACTGAAGCTTTCTTT	CASSSRQDGTEAFF
TRBD1	TRBV4-1	.	TRBJ1-5	TGCGCCAGCAGCCAAACCCGGCTGGGACAGCTAAATCAGCCCCAGCATTTT	CASSQTRLGQLNQPQHF
TRBD2	TRBV10-3	.	TRBJ2-1	TGTGCCATCAGTGAGGCTAGCGGGTACAATGAGCAGTTCTTC	CAISEASGYNEQFF
TRBD1	TRBV30	.	TRBJ1-5	TGTGCCTGGAGCTTCCGGGACAGCTATAGCAATCAGCCCCAGCATTTT	CAWSFRDSYSNQPQHF
.	TRBV6-1	once	TRBJ1-2	TGTGCCAGCAGTGATAATCAGGGCTATGGCTACACCTTC	CASSDNQGYGYTF
.	TRBV6-6	.	TRBJ1-1	TGTGCCAGCAGTTCGAAAGGGATCGTAGCTTTCTTT	CASSSKGIVAFF
TRBD1	TRBV30	.	TRBJ2-7	TGTGCCTGGACTCCCGGGACAGGGAGATACGAGCAGTACTTC	CAWTPGTGRYEQYF
.	TRBV28	.	TRBJ2-2	TGTGCCAGCAGGCCCAGTAGGGGCCGGGGGACCGGGGAGCTGTTTTTT	CASRPSRGRGTGELFF
TRBD2	TRBV11-3	.	TRBJ2-1	TGTGCCAGCAGCCCCGGACTAGCGGGACAACACAATGAGCAGTTCTTC	CASSPGLAGQHNEQFF
.	TRBV2	.	TRBJ2-5	TGTGCCAGCCACAGGGACCAAGAGACCCAGTACTTC	CASHRDQETQYF
TRBD1	TRBV5-1	once	TRBJ1-4	TGCGCCAGCAGCTCGACAGGGTACCCGAATGAAAAACTGTTTTTT	CASSSTGYPNEKLFF
TRBD2	TRBV11-2	once	TRBJ2-7	TGTGCCAGCAGCTTGCACCCGGGACTAGCGGCGGGGGAGCAGTACTTC	CASSLHPGLAAGEQYF
.	TRBV20-1	.	TRBJ1-2	TGCAGTGCGGAGGGGCGACATGGCTACACCTTC	CSAEGRHGYTF
.	TRBV30	.	TRBJ1-1	TGTGCCTGGAGTAATTCCATGAACACTGAAGCTTTCTTT	CAWSNSMNTEAFF
.	TRBV7-9	.	TRBJ1-3	TGTGCCAGCAGCTTAATGCAGGGCTCTGGAAACACCATATATTTT	CASSLMQGSGNTIYF
.	TRBV4-1	.	TRBJ2-1	TGCGCCAGCAGCCTAGGGGGGCGCGGGAGAAGGGAAGGGAATGAGCAGTTCTTC	CASSLGGRGRREGNEQFF